The 7 T cell receptor beta chains given below trace back to one sample, sequenced in a study of blood T cell repertoires in COVID-19. Profiling relied on immunoSEQ multiplex PCR, and the TCRdb table lists in-frame clones only, not all of them. The sample lists roughly 240,000 clones, 85% to 90% occurring once. Sequenced sample: PBMCs or T cells enriched from blood (not recorded which). Receptors originate from a man in his fifties who had been exposed to COVID-19.

The CDR3 loop reads CASSLIASGPNNEQFF. CDR3 bases: TGTGCCAGCAGCTTGATTGCTAGCGGGCCCAACAATGAGCAGTTCTTC. This chain links TRBV5-6 with TRBJ2-1, with 8 bases fitting TRBD2. After removal of 1 base from V and 5 bases from J, the junction contained 8 bases not matched to a gene. Germline CDR1 is SGHDT and CDR2 is YYEEEE. The CDR3 has 16 residues.

This CDR3 reads CATSDLYRGAGYTF. CDR3 nucleotide sequence: TGTGCCACCAGTGATTTGTACCGGGGAGCTGGCTACACCTTC. This chain connects TRBV24-1 to TRBJ1-2; D uncertain. Germline V CDR1 and CDR2: KGHDR, SFDVKD. Trimming removed 0 bases from V and 7 bases from J, with 11 bases in between. The CDR3 contains 14 residues.

The chain combines TRBV2 with TRBJ2-7; 10 nucleotides align to TRBD1. The CDR3 spans 15 residues. Germline CDR1 SNHLY, CDR2 FYNNEI. V was pared by 4 bases and J by 0 bases, with 3 bases of the junction left unmatched. The DNA for the CDR3 is TGTGCCAGCAGTGCGGGACAGGGGACCTCCTACGAGCAGTACTTC. Translated: CASSAGQGTSYEQYF.

The rearrangement links TRBV10-3 to TRBJ2-1; TRBD1 agrees at 7 bases. The CDR3 runs to 14 residues. The trim removed 7 bases at V and 9 bases at J, leaving 12 bases unmatched. The germline CDR1 and CDR2 sequences are ENHRY and SYGVKD. CDR3 sequence: CAIKGALTRGEQFF. CDR3 nucleotides: TGTGCCATCAAGGGGGCCCTTACGAGGGGTGAGCAGTTCTTC.

The genes are TRBV7-2 and TRBJ2-4; 12 bases match TRBD2. The CDR3 covers 14 residues. Germline CDR1 SGHTA, CDR2 FQGNSA. Trimming took 5 bases from V and 8 from J; bases not matched to a gene: 4. The CDR3 here is CASSQLAGGYIQYF. In DNA, the CDR3 is TGTGCCAGCAGCCAACTAGCGGGAGGATACATTCAGTACTTC.

The chain has TRBV11-1 and TRBJ1-6, with 9 bases identical to TRBD1. J was trimmed by 7 bases and V by 6 bases; bases with no gene match: 7. The germline V gene has CDR1 SGHAT and CDR2 FQDESV (reference sequence). This CDR3 has 15 residues. CDR3 residues: CASRRDRATNSPLHF. The CDR3 DNA follows: TGTGCCAGCAGACGGGACAGGGCAACAAATTCACCCCTCCACTTT.

The chain links TRBV6-5 to TRBJ1-4, with TRBD1 as a possible D gene (6 bases). The CDR3 loop spans 15 amino acids. The germline V gene has CDR1 MNHEY and CDR2 SVGAGI. The V gene lost 1 base and the J gene lost 8 bases, with 14 bases spanning the gap. The CDR3 protein is CASSYLAQGSEKLFF. CDR3 DNA sequence: TGTGCCAGCAGTTACTTAGCTCAGGGGAGCGAAAAACTGTTTTTT.